This T cell receptor (beta chain) was found in a study of Graves' ophthalmopathy and Graves' hyperthyroidism. Points from the study as a whole: In separating ophthalmopathy from stable hyperthyroidism, a 13-signature model achieved approximately 91% sensitivity and around 80% specificity. Blood also harbored most expanded thyroid clonotypes above 0.001 frequency.

This clonotype occurred many times. The antigen remains undetermined. Amplification from RNA transcripts yielded the TCR beta CDR3 regions. First-round RT-PCR employed HTBI primers, with a second-round multiplex PCR after it. TCRdb reprocessed the multiplex PCR reads via MiXCR and lists one record per CDR3 protein. The sample carries roughly 300,000 distinct CDR3 sequences, roughly 16% recorded once. None of the included patients had other autoimmune diseases, uncontrolled infections, pregnancy or lactation, as these led to exclusion. Germline V gene lookup returns CDR1 MNHNS and CDR2 SASEGT. The CDR3 covers 18 residues. V was trimmed by 0 bases and J by 0 bases, leaving 12 bases between them.

The sample consisted of peripheral blood. This clonotype originated in an adult man with Graves' ophthalmopathy. V and J are TRBV6-1 and TRBJ1-6; no clear D. The DNA for the CDR3 is TGTGCCAGCAGTGAAGCGCTGGCGAGCAGCTCCTATAATTCACCCCTCCACTTT. Protein: CASSEALASSSYNSPLHF.